This is a list of T cell receptor beta chains from one sample in a study of T cell repertoires in cytomegalovirus infection. Their antigen targets remain unknown. TCRdb recomputed calls from the reads with MiXCR, one row per CDR3 protein. This sample has roughly 150,000 distinct CDR3 sequences, with about 20% found just once. Sample: CD8+ T cells from cultured PBMCs, taken from culture after CMV antigen stimulation. The receptors come from a human donor in good health (CMV status not recorded). Some clones in this sample may be carry-over from other donors' samples. CDR3s include the opening cysteine and the closing phenylalanine or tryptophan. D genes are given only for firm matches. Not all rows give a size; the values are once, few, many and, for expanded clones, a class.

few	TRBV4-3	TRBJ1-4	17	NA	TGCGCCAGCAGCCAAGTCCCCCCCGGGGTAACTAATGAAAAACTGTTTTTT	CASSQVPPGVTNEKLFF
few	TRBV6-5	TRBJ2-5	16	NA	TGTGCCAGCAGGTTCTCCTGGGACTCCTCCCTGGAGACCCAGTACTTC	CASRFSWDSSLETQYF
NA	TRBV7-3	TRBJ2-1	15	TRBD2	TGTGCCAGCAGCGGACTAGCGGGGGACTACAATGAGCAGTTCTTC	CASSGLAGDYNEQFF
NA	TRBV7-2	TRBJ1-5	15	TRBD1	TGTGCCAGCAGCCTGGACAGGGGATTAAATCAGCCCCAGCATTTT	CASSLDRGLNQPQHF
NA	TRBV2	TRBJ2-2	15	NA	TGTGCCAGCAGTGGGGGCAGGGTTATTCCCGGGGAGCTGTTTTTT	CASSGGRVIPGELFF
many	TRBV4-2	TRBJ1-5	22	TRBD1	TGTGCCAGCAGCCAAGATCTGCCTGTAGCGACAGGGGACCCCTATAGCAATCAGCCCCAGCATTTT	CASSQDLPVATGDPYSNQPQHF
NA	TRBV6-2/TRBV6-3	TRBJ2-7	15	NA	TGTGCCAGCAGTTACTCATGGGTAGGTGACTACGAGCAGTACTTC	CASSYSWVGDYEQYF
NA	TRBV19	TRBJ1-1	16	TRBD1	TGTGCCAGTAGTGAGGGGACAGCGAGCTTTTACACTGAAGCTTTCTTT	CASSEGTASFYTEAFF
few	TRBV7-2	TRBJ1-1	16	TRBD1	TGTGCCAGCAGCCTAAACAGGGGGCGGTTGAACACTGAAGCTTTCTTT	CASSLNRGRLNTEAFF
few	TRBV7-9	TRBJ2-7	15	NA	TGTGCCAGCAGCTCCCCGGACACCATTTTCTACGAGCAGTACTTC	CASSSPDTIFYEQYF
NA	TRBV6-5	TRBJ2-7	14	TRBD1	TGTGCCAGCAGTTACAGGGACAGAGCCTACGAGCAGTACTTC	CASSYRDRAYEQYF
NA	TRBV11-2	TRBJ2-3	14	NA	TGTGCCAGCAGCTTACTTTCTGGTGCGGTGTCGCAGTATTTT	CASSLLSGAVSQYF
NA	TRBV9	TRBJ1-3	14	TRBD1	TGTGCCAGCAGATCTACAGGGGACGGAAACACCATATATTTT	CASRSTGDGNTIYF
NA	TRBV4-1	TRBJ2-3	17	NA	TGCGCCAGCAGCCGAGTAGTAGGGGACACTAGCACAGATACGCAGTATTTT	CASSRVVGDTSTDTQYF
few	TRBV7-8	TRBJ1-2	13	NA	TGTGCCAGCAGCTTATTACAGGGTCATGGCTACACCTTC	CASSLLQGHGYTF